A selection of T cell receptor beta chains follows, all from one sample in a study of identical twins. One entry per CDR3 protein results from TCRdb running MiXCR on the 5' RACE reads. The repertoire holds 400,000 to 500,000 distinct CDR3 sequences, approximately 18% seen once, with approximately 12% in the top ten. What was sequenced was naive T cells sorted from blood. Receptors were obtained from a man aged 45-65 years in good health. CDR3s include the opening cysteine and the closing phenylalanine or tryptophan. The D gene is left open where the match is weak. Clone size appears in some rows only: once, few, many, or a class for an expanded clone.

J,size,D,V,CDR3,DNA
TRBJ2-5,-,-,TRBV7-2,CASSWTSPPSAQYF,TGTGCCAGCAGCTGGACCTCCCCTCCGAGCGCCCAGTACTTC
TRBJ2-7,-,-,TRBV5-1,CASSLRGFEQYF,TGCGCCAGCAGCTTGAGAGGGTTCGAGCAGTACTTC
TRBJ2-1,-,TRBD2,TRBV2,CASSSGGNFNEQFF,TGTGCCAGCAGCTCGGGAGGTAATTTCAATGAGCAGTTCTTC
TRBJ2-7,many,-,TRBV29-1,CSVWATGTEQYF,TGCAGCGTGTGGGCAACAGGGACCGAGCAGTACTTC
TRBJ2-1,-,-,TRBV18,CASSPGGANEQFF,TGTGCCAGCTCACCTGGGGGCGCCAATGAGCAGTTCTTC
TRBJ1-1,many,TRBD1,TRBV20-1,CSTGQDFTEAFF,TGCAGTACGGGACAGGATTTCACTGAAGCTTTCTTT
TRBJ2-1,-,-,TRBV15,CATSRALDEQFF,TGTGCCACCAGCAGAGCGTTGGATGAGCAGTTCTTC
TRBJ2-1,-,-,TRBV7-9,CASSIRQDAYNEQFF,TGTGCCAGCAGCATTCGACAGGATGCCTACAATGAGCAGTTCTTC
TRBJ2-1,-,TRBD2,TRBV6-2/TRBV6-3,CATVAGGLNEQFF,TGTGCCACCGTAGCGGGGGGGCTAAATGAGCAGTTCTTC
TRBJ2-5,many,TRBD1,TRBV28,CASSLNRDRGWGTQYF,TGTGCCAGCAGTTTAAACCGGGACAGGGGTTGGGGGACCCAGTACTTC
TRBJ1-5,-,TRBD1,TRBV20-1,CSAAPGGRQPQHF,TGCAGTGCCGCCCCAGGGGGACGTCAGCCCCAGCATTTT
TRBJ2-3,-,-,TRBV11-2,CASSLQIGDFTDTQYF,TGTGCCAGCAGCCTCCAAATCGGGGACTTCACAGATACGCAGTATTTT
TRBJ1-2,few,TRBD1,TRBV20-1,CSASHRQGTFYGYTF,TGCAGTGCTAGTCACCGACAGGGGACCTTCTATGGCTACACCTTC
TRBJ2-7,few,-,TRBV7-6,CASSLAPGPSYEQYF,TGTGCCAGCAGCTTAGCGCCGGGACCCTCCTACGAGCAGTACTTC
TRBJ1-5,-,-,TRBV10-3,CAISELGNQPQHF,TGTGCCATCAGTGAGCTGGGGAATCAGCCCCAGCATTTT
TRBJ1-1,few,-,TRBV2,CASRQATEAFF,TGTGCCAGCAGACAGGCCACTGAAGCTTTCTTT
TRBJ2-6,-,-,TRBV21-1,CASEGAGGPLRGANVLTF,TGTGCCAGCGAGGGAGCGGGGGGGCCGTTGAGAGGGGCCAACGTCCTGACTTTC
TRBJ2-3,many,-,TRBV20-1,CSARIADTQYF,TGCAGTGCTAGGATAGCAGATACGCAGTATTTT
TRBJ2-7,-,-,TRBV6-5,CASSYGLSRDYEQYF,TGTGCCAGCAGTTACGGCCTCTCCCGCGACTACGAGCAGTACTTC
TRBJ1-5,few,-,TRBV12-3/TRBV12-4,CASSPRWGVANQPQHF,TGTGCCAGCAGTCCCCGGTGGGGGGTGGCAAATCAGCCCCAGCATTTT
TRBJ1-6,few,TRBD1,TRBV20-1,CSARDFDRGYDSPLHF,TGCAGTGCTAGAGATTTTGACAGGGGGTATGATTCACCCCTCCACTTT
TRBJ2-1,-,TRBD2,TRBV6-2/TRBV6-3,CASRTLAGGRYEQFF,TGTGCCAGCAGAACATTAGCGGGAGGACGCTATGAGCAGTTCTTC
TRBJ2-7,-,TRBD1,TRBV4-2,CASSQDPTGGFYEQYF,TGTGCCAGCAGCCAGGACCCGACAGGGGGCTTCTACGAGCAGTACTTC
TRBJ2-7,few,-,TRBV5-4,CASSFDRKNYEQYF,TGTGCCAGCAGCTTCGACAGGAAGAACTACGAGCAGTACTTC
TRBJ2-7,few,TRBD1,TRBV20-1,CSARGTGGVHEQYF,TGCAGTGCTCGGGGGACAGGGGGTGTACACGAGCAGTACTTC